This T cell receptor beta chain is from a study of glioma-infiltrating T cells. This clonotype has a count of ten or more. Antigen: not known. The CDR3 contains 15 residues. V was pared by 6 bases and J by 6 bases, with 7 bases of the junction left unmatched. Germline lookup yields CDR1 MNHEY and CDR2 SMNVEV (reference sequence). Study-level points and caveats: CDR3 overlap between tissue and blood was very small. Tissue-blood divergence was below expectation in non-neoplastic patients, above in gliomas.

The iRepertoire nested amplicon-rescue multiplex PCR amplified TCR alpha and beta CDR3s from RNA. One-step reverse transcription and amplification started from roughly 100-400 ng of tissue mRNA or PBMC total RNA. TCRdb reprocessed the multiplex PCR reads with MiXCR, giving one entry per CDR3 protein. The sample has under 50,000 distinct CDR3 sequences; about 22% are singletons. The sequenced material came from glioma tissue, nonneoplastic brain tissue, or PBMCs (not recorded which). The chain links TRBV27 to TRBJ2-1, with 11 bases that match TRBD2. The sequence was collected from a human donor with low-grade glioma or glioblastoma, undergoing nonglioma brain surgery, or in good health (not recorded which). Here the CDR3 reads CASSKLAGELNEQFF. The CDR3 DNA is TGTGCCAGCAGCAAACTAGCGGGGGAGCTCAATGAGCAGTTCTTC.